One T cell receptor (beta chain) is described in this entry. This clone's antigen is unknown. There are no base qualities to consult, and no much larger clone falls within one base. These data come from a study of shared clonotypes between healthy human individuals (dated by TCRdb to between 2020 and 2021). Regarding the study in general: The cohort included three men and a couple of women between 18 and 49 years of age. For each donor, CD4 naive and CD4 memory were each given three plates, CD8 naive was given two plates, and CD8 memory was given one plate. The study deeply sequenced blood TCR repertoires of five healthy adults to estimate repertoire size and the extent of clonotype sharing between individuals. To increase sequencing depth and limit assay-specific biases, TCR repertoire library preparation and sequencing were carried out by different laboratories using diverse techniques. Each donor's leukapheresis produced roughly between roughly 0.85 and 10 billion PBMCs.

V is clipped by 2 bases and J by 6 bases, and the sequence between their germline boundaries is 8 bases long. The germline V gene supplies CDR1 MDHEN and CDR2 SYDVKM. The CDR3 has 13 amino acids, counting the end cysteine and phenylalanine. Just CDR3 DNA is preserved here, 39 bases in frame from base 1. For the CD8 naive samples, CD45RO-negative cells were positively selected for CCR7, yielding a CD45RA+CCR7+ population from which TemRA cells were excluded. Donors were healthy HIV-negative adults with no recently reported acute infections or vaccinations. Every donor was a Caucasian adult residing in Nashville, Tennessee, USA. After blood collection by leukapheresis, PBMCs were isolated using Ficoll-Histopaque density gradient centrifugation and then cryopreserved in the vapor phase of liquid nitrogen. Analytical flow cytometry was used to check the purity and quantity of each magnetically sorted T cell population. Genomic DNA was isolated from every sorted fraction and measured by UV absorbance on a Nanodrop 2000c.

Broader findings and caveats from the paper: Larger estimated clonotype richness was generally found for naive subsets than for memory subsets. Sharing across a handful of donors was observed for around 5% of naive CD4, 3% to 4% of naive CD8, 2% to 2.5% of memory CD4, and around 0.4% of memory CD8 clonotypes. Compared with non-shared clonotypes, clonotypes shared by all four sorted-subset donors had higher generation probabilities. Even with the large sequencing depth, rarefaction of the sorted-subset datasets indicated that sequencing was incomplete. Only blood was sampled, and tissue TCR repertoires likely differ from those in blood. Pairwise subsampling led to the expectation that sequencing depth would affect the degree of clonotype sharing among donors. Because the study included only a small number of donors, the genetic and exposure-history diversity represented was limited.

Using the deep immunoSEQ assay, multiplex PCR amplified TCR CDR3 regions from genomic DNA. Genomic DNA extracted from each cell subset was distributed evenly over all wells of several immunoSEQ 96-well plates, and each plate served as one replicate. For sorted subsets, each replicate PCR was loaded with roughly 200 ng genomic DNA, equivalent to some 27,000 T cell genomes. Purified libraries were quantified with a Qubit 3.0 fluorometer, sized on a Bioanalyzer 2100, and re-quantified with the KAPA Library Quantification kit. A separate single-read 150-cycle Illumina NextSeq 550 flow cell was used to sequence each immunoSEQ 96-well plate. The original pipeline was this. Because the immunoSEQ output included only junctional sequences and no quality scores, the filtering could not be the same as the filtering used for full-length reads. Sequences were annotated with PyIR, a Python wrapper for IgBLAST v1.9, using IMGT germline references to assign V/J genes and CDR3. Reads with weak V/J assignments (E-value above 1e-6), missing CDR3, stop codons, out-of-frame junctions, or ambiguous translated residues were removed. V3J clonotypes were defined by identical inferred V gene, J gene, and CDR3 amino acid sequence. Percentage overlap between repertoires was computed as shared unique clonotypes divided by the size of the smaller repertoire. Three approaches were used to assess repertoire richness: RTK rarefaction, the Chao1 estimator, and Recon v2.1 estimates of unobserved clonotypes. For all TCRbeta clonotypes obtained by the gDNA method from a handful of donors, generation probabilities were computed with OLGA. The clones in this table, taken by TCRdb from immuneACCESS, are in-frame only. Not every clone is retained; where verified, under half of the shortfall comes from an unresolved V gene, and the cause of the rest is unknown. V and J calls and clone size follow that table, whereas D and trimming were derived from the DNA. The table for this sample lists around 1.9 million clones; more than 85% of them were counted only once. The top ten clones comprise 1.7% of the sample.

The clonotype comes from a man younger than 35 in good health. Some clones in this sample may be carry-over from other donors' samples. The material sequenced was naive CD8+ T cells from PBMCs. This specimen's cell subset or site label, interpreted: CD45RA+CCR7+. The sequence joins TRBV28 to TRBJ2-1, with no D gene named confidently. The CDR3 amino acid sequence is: CASSLGVVNEQFF. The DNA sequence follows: TGTGCCAGCAGTTTAGGAGTCGTCAATGAGCAGTTCTTC.